Listed below are T cell receptor beta chains from one sample, sequenced in a study of blood T cell repertoires in COVID-19. The protocol was immunoSEQ multiplex PCR, while the TCRdb copy is restricted to in-frame clones and leaves out a portion. The repertoire has almost 35,000 clones, more than 85% of them found once; the top ten carry around two fifths. The sequenced material came from peripheral blood. The receptors derive from a man aged 60 to 75 with active or convalescent COVID-19. Both conserved end residues are part of each CDR3. D genes are given only for firm matches. Some rows have no size entry. The others give once, few or many, or a class for an expanded clone.

J	size	V	D	CDR3	DNA
TRBJ1-2	-	TRBV4-3	TRBD1	CASSQDSGTGGTYGYTF	TGCGCCAGCAGCCAAGATAGTGGGACAGGGGGCACCTATGGCTACACCTTC
TRBJ2-7	-	TRBV28	-	CASSFTDLGSYEQYF	TGTGCCAGCAGTTTTACGGATCTCGGGTCCTACGAGCAGTACTTC
TRBJ1-1	-	TRBV18	-	CASSPGGTENTEAFF	TGTGCCAGCTCACCCGGGGGGACGGAGAACACTGAAGCTTTCTTT
TRBJ1-1	-	TRBV7-9	TRBD1	CASSFTGTGHAQAFF	TGTGCCAGCAGCTTTACCGGGACAGGGCATGCCCAAGCTTTCTTT
TRBJ2-3	-	TRBV5-4	-	CASSLAGPGTQYF	TGTGCCAGCAGCTTGGCTGGGCCCGGCACGCAGTATTTT
TRBJ1-1	once	TRBV19	-	CASGRRAPGQGGTEAFF	TGTGCCAGTGGTAGGCGGGCCCCTGGCCAGGGAGGCACTGAAGCTTTCTTT
TRBJ1-2	-	TRBV30	-	CAWSVRGSQVYGYTF	TGTGCCTGGAGTGTGAGGGGGAGTCAAGTCTATGGCTACACCTTC
TRBJ1-1	-	TRBV2	-	CASSVLNTEAFF	TGTGCCAGCAGTGTACTTAACACTGAAGCTTTCTTT
TRBJ2-2	-	TRBV5-1	-	CASSLVQGTGELFF	TGCGCCAGCAGCTTGGTGCAGGGGACCGGGGAGCTGTTTTTT
TRBJ1-5	once	TRBV27	-	CASSFSGQPQHF	TGTGCCAGCAGTTTCAGTGGTCAGCCCCAGCATTTT
TRBJ2-7	-	TRBV5-1	TRBD2	CASSLTLAGGWAYEQYF	TGCGCCAGCAGCTTGACCCTAGCGGGTGGGTGGGCCTACGAGCAGTACTTC
TRBJ2-2	few	TRBV5-6	-	CASSLVSGFTGELFF	TGTGCCAGCAGCTTGGTATCGGGGTTCACCGGGGAGCTGTTTTTT
TRBJ2-1	-	TRBV6-5	TRBD2	CASRQRTSGEQFF	TGTGCCAGCAGGCAACGGACTAGTGGTGAGCAGTTCTTC
TRBJ2-1	-	TRBV4-1	TRBD2	CASSQDVAGGPVEQFF	TGCGCCAGCAGCCAAGATGTCGCGGGGGGGCCCGTGGAGCAGTTCTTC
TRBJ2-1	-	TRBV24-1	TRBD2	CATSGVAGDSYNEQFF	TGTGCCACCAGTGGGGTAGCGGGAGACTCCTACAATGAGCAGTTCTTC
TRBJ2-5	-	TRBV3-1/TRBV3-2	TRBD2	CASSRRTSGRETQYF	TGTGCCAGCAGCCGACGGACTAGCGGGAGGGAGACCCAGTACTTC
TRBJ1-1	-	TRBV15	TRBD1	CATSRGTGLFFF	TGTGCCACCAGCCGAGGGACAGGGCTTTTTTTCTTT
TRBJ2-5	-	TRBV18	TRBD1	CASSPWTGYQETQYF	TGTGCCAGCTCACCGTGGACAGGCTATCAAGAGACCCAGTACTTC
TRBJ1-4	-	TRBV2	-	CASSEQGGTNEKLFF	TGTGCCAGCAGTGAACAGGGTGGAACTAATGAAAAACTGTTTTTT
TRBJ1-6	-	TRBV5-6	-	CASSSRQAPKISPLHF	TGTGCCAGCAGCTCACGACAGGCCCCAAAAATTTCACCCCTCCACTTT
TRBJ2-7	once	TRBV10-1	-	CASSESTGKNYEQYF	TGCGCCAGCAGTGAGTCGACCGGGAAGAACTACGAGCAGTACTTC
TRBJ2-3	-	TRBV11-2	TRBD2	CASSFSSGGGTDTQYF	TGTGCCAGCAGCTTCTCTAGCGGGGGAGGCACAGATACGCAGTATTTT
TRBJ1-4	-	TRBV7-9	-	CASSSLPGAEKLFF	TGTGCCAGCAGCTCGCTCCCAGGGGCGGAAAAACTGTTTTTT
TRBJ1-2	-	TRBV18	-	CASSPSQGYYGYTF	TGTGCCAGCTCACCTTCGCAGGGTTATTATGGCTACACCTTC
TRBJ1-2	-	TRBV19	-	CASSITRAERNGYTF	TGTGCCAGTAGTATCACCAGGGCAGAACGAAATGGCTACACCTTC
TRBJ2-3	-	TRBV3-1/TRBV3-2	TRBD2	CASSQDGTSGRSDTQYF	TGTGCCAGCAGCCAAGATGGGACTAGCGGGAGATCAGATACGCAGTATTTT
TRBJ2-1	once	TRBV14	TRBD2	CASSAVRLAGVNEQFF	TGTGCCAGCAGCGCGGTAAGGCTAGCGGGAGTTAATGAGCAGTTCTTC
TRBJ2-7	-	TRBV7-3	TRBD1	CASSFLPTGTGVSYEQYF	TGTGCCAGCAGCTTTTTACCTACCGGGACAGGGGTCTCCTACGAGCAGTACTTC
TRBJ2-7	-	TRBV7-9	TRBD1	CASSYKPPGTGIDEQYF	TGTGCCAGCAGTTACAAACCCCCCGGGACAGGTATCGACGAGCAGTACTTC
TRBJ2-1	-	TRBV30	-	CAWKRQGGPYNEQFF	TGTGCCTGGAAAAGGCAGGGCGGCCCCTACAATGAGCAGTTCTTC
TRBJ2-7	-	TRBV5-8	-	CASSLVGGSSSEQYF	TGTGCCAGCAGCTTGGTGGGCGGGTCCTCAAGCGAGCAGTACTTC
TRBJ2-2	few	TRBV5-1	-	CASSLAMQGYSGELFF	TGCGCCAGCAGCTTGGCCATGCAGGGGTATTCCGGGGAGCTGTTTTTT